The rows below give T cell receptor beta chains drawn from one sample of a study of identical twins. A single record per CDR3 protein comes from TCRdb applying MiXCR to the 5' RACE reads. The table includes about 490,000 distinct CDR3 sequences, roughly 15% detected once. These data also featured in a second study, about yellow fever vaccine responses in identical twins.

The sequenced sample consisted of CD4+ T cells sorted from blood. All receptors derive from a woman aged 18-29 years in good health. CDR3s include the opening cysteine and the closing phenylalanine or tryptophan. The order of the fields is D gene, J gene, V gene, clone size, CDR3 DNA, CDR3 protein. D genes are given only for firm matches. Not all rows give a size; the values are once, few, many and, for expanded clones, a class.

. | TRBJ1-3 | TRBV12-3/TRBV12-4 | many | TGTGCCAGCAGACCGACAGCTTCTGGAAACACCATATATTTT | CASRPTASGNTIYF
TRBD2 | TRBJ2-7 | TRBV18 | . | TGTGCCAGCTCACCAGGACTAGTAGGGTACGAGCAGTACTTC | CASSPGLVGYEQYF
TRBD1 | TRBJ1-1 | TRBV5-1 | few | TGCGCCAGCAGCACGGGACAGGCCACTGAAGCTTTCTTT | CASSTGQATEAFF
. | TRBJ2-3 | TRBV20-1 | few | TGCAGTGAAGCGGGCAGCACAGATACGCAGTATTTT | CSEAGSTDTQYF
. | TRBJ2-7 | TRBV5-1 | . | TGCGCCAGCACCTGGGACAATCTCCCCTACGAGCAGTACTTC | CASTWDNLPYEQYF
TRBD1 | TRBJ1-2 | TRBV6-2/TRBV6-3 | . | TGTGCCAGCAGTTACATGGACAGGGGAGGTAGCTATGGCTACACCTTC | CASSYMDRGGSYGYTF
TRBD2 | TRBJ2-5 | TRBV12-3/TRBV12-4 | . | TGTGCCAGCAGACTTTCAGCGGGGGCTGAAGAGACCCAGTACTTC | CASRLSAGAEETQYF
. | TRBJ2-2 | TRBV5-1 | . | TGCGCCAGCATTGCATTTCCGGGGGCGAGCACCGGGGAGCTGTTTTTT | CASIAFPGASTGELFF
. | TRBJ2-2 | TRBV12-3/TRBV12-4 | many | TGTGCCAGCAGTTTAACAGGGCCGAACACCGGGGAGCTGTTTTTT | CASSLTGPNTGELFF
. | TRBJ2-4 | TRBV24-1 | . | TGTGCCACCAGTGACTGGACAGCATCCAAAAACATTCAGTACTTC | CATSDWTASKNIQYF
TRBD1 | TRBJ2-7 | TRBV7-9 | . | TGTGCCAGCAGCTCAAGACAGGGGAGGCACGAGCAGTACTTC | CASSSRQGRHEQYF
TRBD2 | TRBJ2-3 | TRBV2 | few | TGTGCCAGCAGTCGGGACTATAATGGAGATACGCAGTATTTT | CASSRDYNGDTQYF
TRBD2 | TRBJ2-1 | TRBV5-1 | many | TGCGCCAGCAGCTGGGCTACCGGGACTAGCGGGAGCGGTAATGAGCAGTTCTTC | CASSWATGTSGSGNEQFF
. | TRBJ2-5 | TRBV18 | . | TGTGCCACCCAGGACAGCCAAGAGACCCAGTACTTC | CATQDSQETQYF
TRBD2 | TRBJ2-2 | TRBV9 | few | TGTGCCAGCAGCGCCACCCCCCTCCGGGAGGGCCGTGGCGGGGAGCTGTTTTTT | CASSATPLREGRGGELFF
TRBD2 | TRBJ2-1 | TRBV12-3/TRBV12-4 | few | TGTGCCAGCAGTAGCCGCGCTAGCGGGAGAGATGAGCAGTTCTTC | CASSSRASGRDEQFF
TRBD1 | TRBJ2-1 | TRBV7-9 | . | TGTGCCAGCAACCCCGGGACAGGGTCCTACAATGAGCAGTTCTTC | CASNPGTGSYNEQFF
TRBD2 | TRBJ2-3 | TRBV5-1 | . | TGCGCCAGCAGCTTGGCCCTGAGCGGGACCACAGATACGCAGTATTTT | CASSLALSGTTDTQYF
TRBD1 | TRBJ2-1 | TRBV24-1 | . | TGTGCCACCAGTGATACCCGACAGGGGTCAACGGAACTGTTCTTC | CATSDTRQGSTELFF
. | TRBJ2-3 | TRBV12-3/TRBV12-4 | . | TGTGCCAGCTTGGTTAGCACAGATACGCAGTATTTT | CASLVSTDTQYF
. | TRBJ1-1 | TRBV11-2 | . | TGTGCCAGCAGCCCAGCAGGGTCTTACGCTGAAGCTTTCTTT | CASSPAGSYAEAFF
TRBD1 | TRBJ1-2 | TRBV28 | few | TGTGCCAGCAGTTCACACTCAACAGGGGGCGCATGGAACCACTATGGCTACACCTTC | CASSSHSTGGAWNHYGYTF
. | TRBJ1-1 | TRBV12-3/TRBV12-4 | few | TGTGCCAGCAGTTTCGCCGAAGCTTTCTTT | CASSFAEAFF
. | TRBJ1-4 | TRBV3-1 | . | TGTGCCAGCAGCCAAGCCCCAACTAATGAAAAACTGTTTTTT | CASSQAPTNEKLFF
TRBD2 | TRBJ2-1 | TRBV12-3/TRBV12-4 | few | TGTGCCAGCACCGGGACGGGGAGGGGTGAGCAGTTCTTC | CASTGTGRGEQFF
. | TRBJ2-1 | TRBV5-1 | . | TGCGCCAGCAGCCCGGGGACAGGCGGGGGGAATGAGCAGTTCTTC | CASSPGTGGGNEQFF
. | TRBJ1-6 | TRBV6-1 | many | TGTGCCAGCAGTGCACACACCACGGTGGAACCCCTCCACTTT | CASSAHTTVEPLHF
. | TRBJ2-7 | TRBV6-6 | few | TGTGCCAGCAGAGGGACATCTCACGAGCAGTACTTC | CASRGTSHEQYF
TRBD2 | TRBJ2-2 | TRBV4-1 | many | TGCGCCAGCAGCCAAGATTCCAGCGGGAGGGTCTCCGGGGAGCTGTTTTTT | CASSQDSSGRVSGELFF
. | TRBJ2-3 | TRBV9 | few | TGTGCCAGCAGCCAAGTTGGGATGAGCACAGATACGCAGTATTTT | CASSQVGMSTDTQYF
TRBD1 | TRBJ2-1 | TRBV12-3/TRBV12-4 | . | TGTGCCAGTGGGACAGGGTGGTCTCATGAGCAGTTCTTC | CASGTGWSHEQFF
TRBD2 | TRBJ2-1 | TRBV20-1 | few | TGCAGTGCGACCGGGGAGCGGGAGGGCAATGAGCAGTTCTTC | CSATGEREGNEQFF
. | TRBJ1-2 | TRBV6-1 | few | TGTGCCAGCAGCCCATTCGATAATACAGGGAGGGGTGGCTACACCTTC | CASSPFDNTGRGGYTF
TRBD1 | TRBJ2-2 | TRBV12-3/TRBV12-4 | few | TGTGCCAGCATTGGGGGACAGGCGAACACCGGGGAGCTGTTTTTT | CASIGGQANTGELFF
. | TRBJ2-1 | TRBV5-1 | few | TGCGCCAGCAGCTCCAGCGGAGGCGGGTCGGATGAGCAGTTCTTC | CASSSSGGGSDEQFF
. | TRBJ1-2 | TRBV29-1 | . | TGCAGCGTTGAGGATAGAACCAGGGTCGGTGGGGGCTACACCTTC | CSVEDRTRVGGGYTF
TRBD1 | TRBJ2-2 | TRBV12-3/TRBV12-4 | many | TGTGCCAGCAGTCCTCCGGGACAGGTGAACACCGGGGAGCTGTTTTTT | CASSPPGQVNTGELFF
TRBD2 | TRBJ2-3 | TRBV7-7 | . | TGTGCCACCCCGCCGGGGCTAGCGGTAGATACGCAGTATTTT | CATPPGLAVDTQYF
. | TRBJ2-7 | TRBV20-1 | . | TGCAGTGCCAACACAGGTTTCAGCTCCTACGAGCAGTACTTC | CSANTGFSSYEQYF
. | TRBJ1-1 | TRBV12-3/TRBV12-4 | few | TGTGCCAGCAGTTTAAATAAGGGCAGGGAGGCTTTCTTT | CASSLNKGREAFF
TRBD1 | TRBJ2-1 | TRBV12-3/TRBV12-4 | . | TGTGCCAGCAGTCCCCGACAGGGCTACAATGAGCAGTTCTTC | CASSPRQGYNEQFF
TRBD1 | TRBJ2-1 | TRBV29-1 | few | TGCAGCGCCGACAGGGCTGGAGAGCAGTTCTTC | CSADRAGEQFF
. | TRBJ2-2 | TRBV5-1 | . | TGCGCCAGCAGCTTGATTGGGGGGCTTACCGGGGAGCTGTTTTTT | CASSLIGGLTGELFF
TRBD2 | TRBJ2-3 | TRBV3-1 | many | TGTGCCAGCAGCCGTACTAGCGGAGGCACAGATACGCAGTATTTT | CASSRTSGGTDTQYF
. | TRBJ2-2 | TRBV7-2 | . | TGTGCCAGCAGCTCACCAAGGAAAGCTGGCGGGGAGCTGTTTTTT | CASSSPRKAGGELFF
TRBD1 | TRBJ2-1 | TRBV7-2 | many | TGTGCCAGCAGCTTACAGACAGGGGGCTCCTACAATGAGCAGTTCTTC | CASSLQTGGSYNEQFF
. | TRBJ2-3 | TRBV18 | . | TGTGCCAGCTCACCCCAGGACACGAGCACAGATACGCAGTATTTT | CASSPQDTSTDTQYF
TRBD2 | TRBJ2-1 | TRBV2 | . | TGTGCCAGCAGTGAATCGGGAGGAGTTGGGGGAGAGCAGTTCTTC | CASSESGGVGGEQFF
. | TRBJ2-5 | TRBV25-1 | . | TGTGCCAGCAGACGGGACTTGCGAGGGACCCAGTACTTC | CASRRDLRGTQYF
TRBD1 | TRBJ1-3 | TRBV12-3/TRBV12-4 | many | TGTGCCAGCAGTCAAATACAGGGGACTGCTGGAAACACCATATATTTT | CASSQIQGTAGNTIYF
. | TRBJ1-5 | TRBV12-3/TRBV12-4 | many | TGTGCCAGCAGCCGCCTGGCGGGGCTGGGCAATCAGCCCCAGCATTTT | CASSRLAGLGNQPQHF
. | TRBJ1-2 | TRBV24-1 | few | TGTGCCACCTCTAGAGGCCAGGGTGGCTACACCTTC | CATSRGQGGYTF
. | TRBJ1-1 | TRBV7-2 | . | TGTGCCAGCAGCTTAGTGGCTATCGCGGGGGGGGCTGAAGCTTTCTTT | CASSLVAIAGGAEAFF